The rows below give T cell receptor beta chains drawn from one sample of a study of blood T cell repertoires in COVID-19. Method: immunoSEQ multiplex PCR; TCRdb's copy keeps in-frame clones and lacks some. This sample has about 430,000 clones, with approximately 92% found just once. The sample consisted of PBMCs or T cells enriched from blood (not recorded which). These receptors were obtained from a man aged 25 to 45 who had recovered from COVID-19. The CDR3 runs from the conserved cysteine through the conserved F or W. D genes are given only for firm matches. Size values are once, few and many counts, or a class for expanded clones, and some rows have none.

D	V	size	J	length	CDR3	DNA
.	TRBV28	.	TRBJ2-7	14	CASSFDILSYEQYF	TGTGCCAGCAGTTTCGACATTCTTTCCTACGAGCAGTACTTC
TRBD1	TRBV5-6	few	TRBJ2-2	15	CASSLVGGRTGELFF	TGTGCCAGCAGCTTGGTAGGGGGCCGCACCGGGGAGCTGTTTTTT
.	TRBV12-3/TRBV12-4	once	TRBJ2-7	13	CASKLGEPYEQYF	TGTGCCAGCAAACTTGGGGAGCCCTACGAGCAGTACTTC
.	TRBV14	.	TRBJ1-1	14	CASNSLGGTTEAFF	TGTGCCAGCAATTCCTTGGGAGGGACCACTGAAGCTTTCTTT
TRBD1	TRBV28	.	TRBJ1-2	13	CASSADRDHGYTF	TGTGCCAGCAGTGCGGACAGGGACCATGGCTACACCTTC
TRBD1	TRBV18	.	TRBJ2-7	14	CASSTGGQPYEQYF	TGTGCCAGCTCAACAGGGGGCCAACCCTACGAGCAGTACTTC
.	TRBV18	.	TRBJ2-1	13	CASSPGRDNEQFF	TGTGCCAGCTCACCAGGCAGGGACAATGAGCAGTTCTTC
TRBD2	TRBV15	.	TRBJ2-7	13	CARQSGRAHEQYF	TGTGCCAGACAGAGCGGGAGGGCCCACGAGCAGTACTTC
.	TRBV6-5	.	TRBJ2-1	12	CASTGRYDGQFF	TGTGCCAGCACAGGGAGGTACGATGGGCAGTTCTTC
.	TRBV5-1	.	TRBJ2-2	14	CASSLAGNTGELFF	TGCGCCAGCAGCTTGGCCGGGAACACCGGGGAGCTGTTTTTT
.	TRBV23-1	.	TRBJ1-6	15	CASSPGLGVNSPLHF	TGCGCCAGCAGTCCCGGATTAGGGGTGAATTCACCCCTCCACTTT
.	TRBV5-1	once	TRBJ2-2	14	CASSSVQGTTELFF	TGCGCCAGCAGCTCTGTACAGGGCACTACGGAGCTGTTTTTT
TRBD1	TRBV5-6	.	TRBJ2-7	13	CASSSGRGLEQYF	TGTGCCAGCAGCTCGGGCAGGGGGCTTGAGCAGTACTTC
TRBD2	TRBV5-5	.	TRBJ2-7	15	CASSSTSGGSYEQYF	TGTGCCAGCAGCTCTACCAGCGGGGGCTCCTACGAGCAGTACTTC
.	TRBV7-5	.	TRBJ1-4	15	CVRSFQTDRNEKLFF	TGTGTCAGAAGCTTCCAGACAGACCGGAATGAAAAACTGTTTTTT
TRBD1	TRBV5-1	.	TRBJ2-2	15	CASKGTGNSQRELFF	TGCGCCAGCAAAGGGACAGGGAATTCGCAGAGGGAGCTGTTTTTT
TRBD2	TRBV4-1	.	TRBJ2-3	16	CASSQFGTSGTDTQYF	TGCGCCAGCAGCCAATTCGGGACTAGCGGAACCGATACGCAGTATTTT
TRBD1	TRBV28	.	TRBJ1-2	12	CASKTGWYGYTF	TGTGCCAGCAAGACAGGGTGGTATGGCTACACCTTC
TRBD2	TRBV5-4	.	TRBJ2-7	16	CASSLGGLAGVIEQYF	TGTGCCAGCAGCTTGGGGGGACTAGCGGGAGTAATCGAGCAGTACTTC
.	TRBV28	.	TRBJ1-2	14	CASSFSQGIDGYTF	TGTGCCAGCAGTTTCTCGCAGGGGATCGATGGCTACACCTTC
TRBD1	TRBV29-1	.	TRBJ2-5	12	CSVDRGGETQYF	TGCAGCGTAGACAGGGGCGGAGAGACCCAGTACTTC
.	TRBV5-4	.	TRBJ2-7	13	CASSFGKTYEQYF	TGTGCCAGCAGCTTCGGGAAAACCTACGAGCAGTACTTC
TRBD1	TRBV18	.	TRBJ1-5	15	CASSLGQGKNQPQHF	TGTGCCAGCTCATTAGGACAGGGGAAAAATCAGCCCCAGCATTTT
.	TRBV28	.	TRBJ2-7	14	CASSLGQENYEQYF	TGTGCCAGCAGTCTTGGGCAGGAAAACTACGAGCAGTACTTC
.	TRBV29-1	once	TRBJ1-2	12	CSVEDRSYGYTF	TGCAGCGTTGAAGACAGGTCCTATGGCTACACCTTC
.	TRBV6-2/TRBV6-3	.	TRBJ1-1	15	CASSPHSTGNTEAFF	TGTGCCAGCAGTCCACACTCGACAGGAAACACTGAAGCTTTCTTT
.	TRBV6-5	.	TRBJ2-7	13	CASSYQGFDEQYF	TGTGCCAGCAGTTACCAGGGGTTCGACGAGCAGTACTTC
.	TRBV28	.	TRBJ2-3	13	CTTGSSSTDTQYF	TGTACCACAGGGTCATCTAGCACAGATACGCAGTATTTT
.	TRBV28	.	TRBJ1-1	15	CASSLPGHRNTEAFF	TGTGCCAGCAGTCTCCCGGGACACCGGAACACTGAAGCTTTCTTT
.	TRBV30	.	TRBJ2-1	13	CAWRGRGHNEQFF	TGTGCCTGGAGAGGAAGGGGCCACAATGAGCAGTTCTTC
.	TRBV10-2	.	TRBJ2-7	13	CASSADSSYEQYF	TGCGCCAGCAGCGCGGACAGCTCCTACGAGCAGTACTTC
TRBD2	TRBV27	.	TRBJ2-1	13	CASSFGTKNEQFF	TGTGCCAGCAGTTTTGGGACTAAAAATGAGCAGTTCTTC
TRBD1	TRBV5-1	.	TRBJ1-6	17	CASSLVTPGQGDSPLHF	TGCGCCAGCAGCTTGGTGACCCCGGGACAGGGGGATTCACCCCTCCACTTT
TRBD1	TRBV7-8	.	TRBJ1-6	17	CASSLVFPDRGHSPLHF	TGTGCCAGCAGCTTAGTCTTTCCCGACAGGGGTCATTCACCCCTCCACTTT
.	TRBV28	.	TRBJ1-3	14	CASRKGEGGNTIYF	TGTGCCAGCAGGAAAGGGGAGGGTGGAAACACCATATATTTT
.	TRBV5-1	once	TRBJ2-5	15	CASSLAGAAQETQYF	TGCGCCAGCAGCTTGGCCGGAGCAGCCCAAGAGACCCAGTACTTC
.	TRBV11-1	.	TRBJ2-7	13	CASSETGSYEQYF	TGTGCCAGCAGCGAGACAGGTTCCTACGAGCAGTACTTC
TRBD2	TRBV7-8	once	TRBJ2-5	16	CASREVAGAVGETQYF	TGTGCCAGCAGGGAAGTAGCGGGAGCCGTAGGGGAGACCCAGTACTTC
TRBD1	TRBV6-4	.	TRBJ2-7	15	CASSLGQGSLCEQYF	TGTGCCAGCAGTCTGGGACAGGGATCGTTATGCGAGCAGTACTTC
.	TRBV15	.	TRBJ2-7	12	CATSRGGREQYF	TGTGCCACCAGCAGAGGGGGGCGCGAGCAGTACTTC
.	TRBV14	.	TRBJ2-7	15	CASSQERWGSYEQYF	TGTGCCAGCAGCCAAGAGCGTTGGGGCAGTTACGAGCAGTACTTC
.	TRBV19	.	TRBJ1-2	16	CASRASDIEGLYGYTF	TGTGCCAGTAGGGCCTCGGACATAGAGGGACTCTATGGCTACACCTTC
.	TRBV2	.	TRBJ1-2	13	CASSEVHSYGYTF	TGTGCCAGCAGTGAAGTTCACAGCTATGGCTACACCTTC
.	TRBV21-1	.	TRBJ1-6	17	CASSPCPGTGIGSPLHF	TGTGCCAGCAGCCCTTGTCCCGGGACAGGGATCGGTTCACCCCTCCACTTT
.	TRBV5-4	.	TRBJ2-1	14	CASSLIQVEGEQFF	TGTGCCAGCAGCTTGATCCAGGTGGAGGGTGAGCAGTTCTTC
.	TRBV10-2	.	TRBJ2-3	16	CASSEDWAVSTDTQYF	TGCGCCAGCAGTGAGGATTGGGCCGTTAGCACAGATACGCAGTATTTT
.	TRBV3-1/TRBV3-2	.	TRBJ1-4	14	CASSQAGNGEKLFF	TGTGCCAGCAGCCAAGCGGGAAATGGGGAAAAACTGTTTTTT
.	TRBV14	.	TRBJ1-2	15	CASSQDSGWNYGYTF	TGTGCCAGCAGCCAAGATTCAGGATGGAACTATGGCTACACCTTC
.	TRBV7-9	.	TRBJ2-1	15	CASSAVKLFHNEQFF	TGTGCCAGCAGCGCCGTCAAGCTGTTCCACAATGAGCAGTTCTTC
.	TRBV27	.	TRBJ1-6	17	CASSLSPLRRVGSPLHF	TGTGCCAGCAGTTTATCTCCGTTGCGGAGGGTAGGATCACCCCTCCACTTT
.	TRBV28	.	TRBJ1-3	11	CASSQGNTIYF	TGTGCCAGCAGCCAAGGAAACACCATATATTTT
.	TRBV28	.	TRBJ1-1	12	CASSLARTEAFF	TGTGCCAGCAGTCTAGCGCGTACTGAAGCTTTCTTT
.	TRBV2	few	TRBJ1-2	15	CASSAKGHNNYGYTF	TGTGCCAGCAGTGCGAAAGGACATAATAACTATGGCTACACCTTC
TRBD1	TRBV28	.	TRBJ1-4	12	CASRQGGEKLFF	TGTGCCAGCCGACAGGGAGGTGAAAAACTGTTTTTT
TRBD1	TRBV6-5	.	TRBJ1-1	14	CASSTGTENTEAFF	TGTGCCAGCAGCACCGGGACAGAGAACACTGAAGCTTTCTTT